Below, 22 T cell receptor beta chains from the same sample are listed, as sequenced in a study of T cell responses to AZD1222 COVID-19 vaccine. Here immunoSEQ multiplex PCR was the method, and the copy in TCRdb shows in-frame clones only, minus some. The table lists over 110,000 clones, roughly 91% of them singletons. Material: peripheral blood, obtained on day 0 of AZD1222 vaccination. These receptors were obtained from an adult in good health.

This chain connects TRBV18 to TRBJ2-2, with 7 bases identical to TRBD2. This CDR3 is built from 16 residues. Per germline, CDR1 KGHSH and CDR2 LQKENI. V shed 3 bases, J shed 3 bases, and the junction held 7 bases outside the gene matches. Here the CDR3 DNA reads TGTGCCAGCTCACCGATGCCGCTAGCGGACACCGGGGAGCTGTTTTTT. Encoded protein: CASSPMPLADTGELFF.

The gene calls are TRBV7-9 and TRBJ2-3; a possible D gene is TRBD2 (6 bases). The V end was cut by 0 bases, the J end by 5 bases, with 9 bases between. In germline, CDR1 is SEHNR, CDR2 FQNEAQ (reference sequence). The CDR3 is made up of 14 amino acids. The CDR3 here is CASSLALGGDTQYF. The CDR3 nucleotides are TGTGCCAGCAGCTTAGCGCTGGGGGGAGATACGCAGTATTTT.

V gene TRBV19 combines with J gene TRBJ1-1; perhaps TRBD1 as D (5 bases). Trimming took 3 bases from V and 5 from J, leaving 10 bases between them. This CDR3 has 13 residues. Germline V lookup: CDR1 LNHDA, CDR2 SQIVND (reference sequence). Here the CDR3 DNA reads TGTGCCAGTAGTATCGGGGCGGGGACTGAAGCTTTCTTT. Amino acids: CASSIGAGTEAFF.

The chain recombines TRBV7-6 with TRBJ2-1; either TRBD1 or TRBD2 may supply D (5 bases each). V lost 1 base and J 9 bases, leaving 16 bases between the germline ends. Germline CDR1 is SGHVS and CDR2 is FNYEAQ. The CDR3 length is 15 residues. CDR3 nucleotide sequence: TGTGCCAGCAGCTTAGGTGGGGTATCGGGGACTGAGCAGTTCTTC. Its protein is CASSLGGVSGTEQFF.

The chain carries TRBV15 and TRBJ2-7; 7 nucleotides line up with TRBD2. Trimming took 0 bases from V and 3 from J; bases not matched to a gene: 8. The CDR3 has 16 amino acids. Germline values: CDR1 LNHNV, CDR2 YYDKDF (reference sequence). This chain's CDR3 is CATSRDRTSADYEQYF. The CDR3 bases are TGTGCCACCAGCAGAGATAGAACTAGCGCCGACTACGAGCAGTACTTC.

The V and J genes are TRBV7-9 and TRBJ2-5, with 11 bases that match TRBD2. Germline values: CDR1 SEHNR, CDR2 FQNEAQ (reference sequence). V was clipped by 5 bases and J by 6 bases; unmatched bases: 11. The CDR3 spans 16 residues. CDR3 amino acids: CASSQLAGGPVKTQYF. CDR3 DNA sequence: TGTGCCAGCAGCCAGTTAGCGGGAGGGCCGGTGAAGACCCAGTACTTC. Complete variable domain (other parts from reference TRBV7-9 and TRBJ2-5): DTGVSQNPRHKITKRGQNVTFRCDPISEHNRLYWYRQTLGQGPEFLTYFQNEAQLEKSRLLSDRFSAERPKGSFSTLEIQRTEQGDSAMYLCASSQLAGGPVKTQYFGPGTRLLVL.

CDR3 coding DNA: TGTGCCAGCAGCCGGGCCCCCTCGGGGGATGAGCAGTTCTTC. Protein product: CASSRAPSGDEQFF. The chain carries TRBV9 and TRBJ2-1; D is possibly TRBD2 (6 bases). The germline gives CDR1 SGDLS, CDR2 YYNGEE. Trimming cost V 4 bases and J 8 bases, with 16 bases left between them. The CDR3 covers 14 residues.

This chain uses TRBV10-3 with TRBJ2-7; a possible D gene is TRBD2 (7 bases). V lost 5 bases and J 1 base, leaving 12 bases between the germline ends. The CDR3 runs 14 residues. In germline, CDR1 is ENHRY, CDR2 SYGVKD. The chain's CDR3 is CAISLGRGSYEQYF. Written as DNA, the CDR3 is TGTGCCATCAGTCTGGGGAGGGGGTCCTACGAGCAGTACTTC.

CDR3 DNA: TGTGCCAGTATGCAGGGTAGGGACACTGAAGCTTTCTTT. It codes for CASMQGRDTEAFF. This chain joins TRBV6-5 and TRBJ1-1; D is possibly TRBD1 (5 bases). The V gene lost 9 bases and the J gene lost 3 bases, with 14 bases spanning the gap. Per germline, CDR1 MNHEY and CDR2 SVGAGI. The length of the CDR3 is 13 residues.

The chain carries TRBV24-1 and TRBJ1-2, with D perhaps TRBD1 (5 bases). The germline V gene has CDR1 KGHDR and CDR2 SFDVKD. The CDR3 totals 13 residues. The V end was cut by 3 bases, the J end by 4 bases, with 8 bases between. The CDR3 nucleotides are TGTGCCACCAGTGATCGAAGGGGCTATGGCTACACCTTC. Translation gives CATSDRRGYGYTF.

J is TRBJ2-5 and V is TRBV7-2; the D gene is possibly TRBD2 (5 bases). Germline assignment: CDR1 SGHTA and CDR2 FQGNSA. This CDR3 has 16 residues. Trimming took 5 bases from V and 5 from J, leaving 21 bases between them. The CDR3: CASSPGGTGGRETQYF. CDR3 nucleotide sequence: TGTGCCAGCAGCCCAGGAGGTACGGGCGGCCGGGAGACCCAGTACTTC.

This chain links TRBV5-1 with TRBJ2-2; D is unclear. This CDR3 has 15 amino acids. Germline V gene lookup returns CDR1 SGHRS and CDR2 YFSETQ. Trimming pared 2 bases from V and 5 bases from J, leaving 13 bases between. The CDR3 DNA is TGCGCCAGCAGCTTTTCTCAGCGCCAAACCGGGGAGCTGTTTTTT. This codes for CASSFSQRQTGELFF.

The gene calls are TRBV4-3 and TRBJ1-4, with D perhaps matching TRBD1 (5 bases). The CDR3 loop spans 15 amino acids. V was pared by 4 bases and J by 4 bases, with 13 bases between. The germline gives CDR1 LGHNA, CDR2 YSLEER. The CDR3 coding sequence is TGCGCCAGCAGCCCCACTACGGGGGATAATGAAAAACTGTTTTTT. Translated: CASSPTTGDNEKLFF.

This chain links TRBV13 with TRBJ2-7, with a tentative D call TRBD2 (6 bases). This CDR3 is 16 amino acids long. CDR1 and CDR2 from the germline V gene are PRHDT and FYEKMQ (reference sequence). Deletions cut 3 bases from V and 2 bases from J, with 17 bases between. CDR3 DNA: TGTGCCAGCAGCTTGAGAGAGGAGGGCCCCCCCTACGAGCAGTACTTC. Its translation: CASSLREEGPPYEQYF. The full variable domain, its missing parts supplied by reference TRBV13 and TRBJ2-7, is AAGVIQSPRHLIKEKRETATLKCYPIPRHDTVYWYQQGPGQDPQFLISFYEKMQSDKGSIPDRFSAQQFSDYHSELNMSSLELGDSALYFCASSLREEGPPYEQYFGPGTRLTVT.

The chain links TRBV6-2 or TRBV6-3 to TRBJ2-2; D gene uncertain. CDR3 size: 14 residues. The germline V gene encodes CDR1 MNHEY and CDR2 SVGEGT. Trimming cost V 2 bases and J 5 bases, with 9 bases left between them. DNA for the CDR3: TGTGCCAGCAGTTACCCCCTACAAACCGGGGAGCTGTTTTTT. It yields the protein CASSYPLQTGELFF.

CDR3 bases: TGTGCCAGCAGTCGGACGAACACCGGGGAGCTGTTTTTT. It yields the protein CASSRTNTGELFF. The V gene is TRBV6-2 or TRBV6-3, the J gene TRBJ2-2, with no clear D. Deletions cut 5 bases from V and 0 bases from J, with 4 bases between. CDR3 size: 13 residues. Germline CDR1 and CDR2: MNHEY and SVGEGT.

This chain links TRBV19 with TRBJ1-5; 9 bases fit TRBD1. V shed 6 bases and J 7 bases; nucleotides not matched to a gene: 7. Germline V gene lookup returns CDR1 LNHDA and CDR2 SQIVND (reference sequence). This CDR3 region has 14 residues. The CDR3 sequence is CASSHRGRGQPQHF. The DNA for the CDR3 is TGTGCCAGTAGCCACAGGGGGCGAGGCCAGCCCCAGCATTTT.

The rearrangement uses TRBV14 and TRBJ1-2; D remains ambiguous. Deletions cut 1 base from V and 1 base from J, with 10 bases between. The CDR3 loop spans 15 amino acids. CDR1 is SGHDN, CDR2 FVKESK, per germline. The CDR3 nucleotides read TGTGCCAGCAGCCAAGGCAGAATCTATAACTATGGCTACACCTTC. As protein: CASSQGRIYNYGYTF.

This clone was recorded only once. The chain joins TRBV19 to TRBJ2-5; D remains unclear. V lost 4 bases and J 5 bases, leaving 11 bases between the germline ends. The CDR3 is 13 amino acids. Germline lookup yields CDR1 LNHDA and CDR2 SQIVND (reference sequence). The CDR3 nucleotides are TGTGCCAGTAGTACAGTGCCTTGGGAGACCCAGTACTTC. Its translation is CASSTVPWETQYF.

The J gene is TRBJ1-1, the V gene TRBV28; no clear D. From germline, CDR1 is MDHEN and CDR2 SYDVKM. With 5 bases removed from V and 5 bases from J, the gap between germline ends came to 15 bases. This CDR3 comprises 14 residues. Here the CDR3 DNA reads TGTGCCAGCAGTGTACATCGGGGTAGGACTGAAGCTTTCTTT. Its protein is CASSVHRGRTEAFF.

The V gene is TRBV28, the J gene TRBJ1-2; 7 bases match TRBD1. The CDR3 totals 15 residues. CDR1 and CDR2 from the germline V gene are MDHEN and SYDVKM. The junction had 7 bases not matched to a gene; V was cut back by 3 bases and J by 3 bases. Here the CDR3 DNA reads TGTGCCAGCAGTTTCGACAGGGTGTCAGACTATGGCTACACCTTC. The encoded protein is CASSFDRVSDYGYTF.

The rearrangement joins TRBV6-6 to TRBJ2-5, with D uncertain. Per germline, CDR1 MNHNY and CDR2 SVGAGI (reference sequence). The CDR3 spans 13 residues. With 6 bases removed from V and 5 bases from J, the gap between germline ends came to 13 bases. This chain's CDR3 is CASSHPPRETQYF. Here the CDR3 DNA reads TGTGCCAGCAGCCACCCGCCTCGGGAGACCCAGTACTTC.